This T cell receptor (beta chain) was found in a study of CDR3 diversity in severe acne. TCRdb re-derived calls from the PCR reads in MiXCR, one entry per CDR3 protein. The repertoire holds roughly 100,000 distinct CDR3 sequences, with around 56% as singletons. This clonotype is a singleton in its sample. This may stem from a read error, because a much larger clone lies one nucleotide away. Germline V lookup: CDR1 SGHNT, CDR2 YYREEE (reference sequence). Trimming took 4 bases from V and 4 from J; bases not matched to a gene: 10. The CDR3 length is 15 residues. The TCR sequence derives from a male donor with acne. Sample: blood. The V call is TRBV5-4, the J call TRBJ2-7; 8 positions agree with TRBD1. The CDR3 here is CASSEPGGQGYEQYF. The CDR3 coding sequence is TGTGCCAGCAGCGAACCTGGCGGACAGGGATACGAGCAGTACTTC. The full variable domain, completed using reference TRBV5-4 and TRBJ2-7, is ETGVTQSPTHLIKTRGQQVTLRCSSQSGHNTVSWYQQALGQGPQFIFQYYREEENGRGNFPPRFSGLQFPNYSSELNVNALELDDSALYLCASSEPGGQGYEQYFGPGTRLTVT.